These T cell receptor beta chains were read from a single sample in a study of blood T cell repertoires in COVID-19. The method was immunoSEQ multiplex PCR; TCRdb's version includes in-frame clones alone and lacks a portion of them. The sample consists of around 310,000 clones, 90% of them appearing once. The sequenced sample was peripheral blood. These receptors were obtained from a woman aged 40 to 49 with COVID-19, enrolled during active disease. Both conserved end residues are part of each CDR3. The D gene is left open where the match is weak. Only part of the rows carry a size: once, few, many, or a class if the clone is expanded.

TRBD2,-,TRBJ2-1,TRBV18,TGTGCCAGCTCACCCGGACGGGGGGGGTCCTACAATGAGCAGTTCTTC,CASSPGRGGSYNEQFF
TRBD1,-,TRBJ1-2,TRBV6-2/TRBV6-3,TGTGCCAGCAGTAGGAACGGACAGGGAGGTGGCTACACCTTC,CASSRNGQGGGYTF
-,-,TRBJ2-7,TRBV6-5,TGTGCCAGCAGGGGGGCGGCCTCAGGGTCATACGAGCAGTACTTC,CASRGAASGSYEQYF
TRBD2,-,TRBJ2-1,TRBV28,TGTGCCAGCAGTGGTTCGGGACTAGTCTCCTACAATGAGCAGTTCTTC,CASSGSGLVSYNEQFF
TRBD2,-,TRBJ2-5,TRBV9,TGTGCCAGCAGCGTAGCTACAAGCGGGGGCCCCCAAGAGACCCAGTACTTC,CASSVATSGGPQETQYF
TRBD1,-,TRBJ1-5,TRBV6-1,TGTGCCAGCAGTGGCGCCGGGACAGGGGGTGGACAGCCCCAGCATTTT,CASSGAGTGGGQPQHF
-,-,TRBJ1-1,TRBV6-2/TRBV6-3,TGTGCCAGCAGTTACGTCGATGACAGGCTGAACACTGAAGCTTTCTTT,CASSYVDDRLNTEAFF
-,once,TRBJ2-7,TRBV3-1/TRBV3-2,TGTGCCAGCAGCCAATTTTACGAACGCGGCAGGACAACCTACGAGCAGTACTTC,CASSQFYERGRTTYEQYF
-,-,TRBJ2-3,TRBV7-9,TGTGCCAGCAGCCCTCCCCCGGGAGCAGATACGCAGTATTTT,CASSPPPGADTQYF
TRBD1,once,TRBJ1-2,TRBV19,TGTGCCAGTAGTTGGGGTCAAATCCAGGGGGCGCGAGGCTACACCTTC,CASSWGQIQGARGYTF
-,-,TRBJ1-2,TRBV27,TGTGCCAGCAGCCAGGACAAACATCGAGGCTACACCTTC,CASSQDKHRGYTF
TRBD1,once,TRBJ2-7,TRBV2,TGTGCCAGCAGTGAAGTGGGGACAGGGGGCGGCGAGCAGTACTTC,CASSEVGTGGGEQYF
TRBD2,-,TRBJ2-4,TRBV6-6,TGTGCCAGCAGTTTAGACGGGGAGGGAAACATTCAGTACTTC,CASSLDGEGNIQYF
-,-,TRBJ2-7,TRBV30,TGTGCCTGGAGTGTACCCGGGAGCGAGCAGTACTTC,CAWSVPGSEQYF
TRBD2,-,TRBJ2-3,TRBV5-1,TGCGCCAGCAGCATGGCGCGACTAGCCGGCGGCACAGATACGCAGTATTTT,CASSMARLAGGTDTQYF
-,-,TRBJ1-4,TRBV2,TGTGCCAGCAGTGATAGTAGCTGGGAAAAACTGTTTTTT,CASSDSSWEKLFF
TRBD1,-,TRBJ1-2,TRBV6-5,TGTGCCAGCAGTATACGGGGACAGAACTATGGCTACACCTTC,CASSIRGQNYGYTF
TRBD1,-,TRBJ2-5,TRBV13,TGTGCCAGCAGCTCCGGGACAGGCCCCCAAGAGACCCAGTACTTC,CASSSGTGPQETQYF
TRBD2,few,TRBJ2-3,TRBV28,TGTGCCAGCAGTCTATACCTACTAGCGGGGGCGCCCGATACGCAGTATTTT,CASSLYLLAGAPDTQYF
TRBD1,-,TRBJ1-6,TRBV28,TGTGCCAGCGGACACAGGGGCTCCTATAATTCACCCCTCCACTTT,CASGHRGSYNSPLHF
-,-,TRBJ1-4,TRBV3-1/TRBV3-2,TGTGCCAGCAGCCAAGATGTCTGTCCGATAATACACAATGAAAAACTGTTTTTT,CASSQDVCPIIHNEKLFF
-,-,TRBJ1-4,TRBV5-6,TGTGCCAGCAGCTACCCAGGGAGGAATGAAAAACTGTTTTTT,CASSYPGRNEKLFF
-,-,TRBJ2-7,TRBV24-1,TGTGCCACCTCCCCGCGGGCACCCTTTTCCCCCAACGAGCAGTACTTC,CATSPRAPFSPNEQYF
TRBD2,few,TRBJ2-5,TRBV27,TGTGCCAGCAGTCCCCCTAGTAGCGGGATCCAAGAGACCCAGTACTTC,CASSPPSSGIQETQYF
TRBD1,-,TRBJ1-5,TRBV4-3,TGCGCCAGCAGCCAAGAGTTAGGGGGCTATCAGCCCCAGCATTTT,CASSQELGGYQPQHF
-,-,TRBJ2-2,TRBV7-2,TGTGCCAGCAGCTACAGGGCTGGAACCGGGGAGCTGTTTTTT,CASSYRAGTGELFF
-,-,TRBJ2-1,TRBV29-1,TGCAGCGTTGAACAGGTGGGAGTTGGCCACAATGAGCAGTTCTTC,CSVEQVGVGHNEQFF
TRBD1,-,TRBJ2-7,TRBV27,TGTGCCAGCAAACCGACAGGGGCGGGCGAGCAGTACTTC,CASKPTGAGEQYF
TRBD1,once,TRBJ2-5,TRBV5-5,TGTGCCAGCAGCGACGGACAGGGGGAAATGACCCAGTACTTC,CASSDGQGEMTQYF
-,-,TRBJ1-3,TRBV4-1,TGCGCCAGCAGCCAAGATGAGGGGCGGGGGGACACCATATATTTT,CASSQDEGRGDTIYF
-,-,TRBJ2-3,TRBV29-1,TGCAGCGTTGAAGACATTAGCACAGATACGCAGTATTTT,CSVEDISTDTQYF
-,-,TRBJ1-5,TRBV7-2,TGTGCCAGCAGCGTCCAACATGATCAGCCCCAGCATTTT,CASSVQHDQPQHF
-,once,TRBJ1-2,TRBV6-1,TGTGCCAGCAGTGAAGCGGTAGGGACTGGCGGCTACACCTTC,CASSEAVGTGGYTF
-,-,TRBJ2-2,TRBV19,TGTGCCAGTAGTATACAGGTCCCGCCGAACACCGGGGAGCTGTTTTTT,CASSIQVPPNTGELFF
-,-,TRBJ1-5,TRBV20-1,TGCAGTGCTAGTGAAGGGACTGCCGGCGTGCATTTT,CSASEGTAGVHF
TRBD2,-,TRBJ2-2,TRBV9,TGTGCCAGCAGCCACATTCTAGGTAGCGGGGTTTACACCGGGGAGCTGTTTTTT,CASSHILGSGVYTGELFF
TRBD1,-,TRBJ1-3,TRBV29-1,TGCAGCGTTGTAGGGACAGTTGGCTCTGGAAACACCATATATTTT,CSVVGTVGSGNTIYF
TRBD1,few,TRBJ1-2,TRBV28,TGTGCCAGCAGTCGTACAGGGGTACGATATGGCTACACCTTC,CASSRTGVRYGYTF
TRBD2,-,TRBJ2-1,TRBV14,TGTGCCAGCAGCCAAGATGATCTAGCGGGGGCCTACAATGAGCAGTTCTTC,CASSQDDLAGAYNEQFF
-,-,TRBJ2-7,TRBV6-5,TGTGCCAGCAGAGGGGGGGGAAGCTCCTACGAGCAGTACTTC,CASRGGGSSYEQYF
-,-,TRBJ2-5,TRBV7-3,TGTGCCAGCAGCTTAGAAAACAGCCCGGTAGAGACCCAGTACTTC,CASSLENSPVETQYF
TRBD2,-,TRBJ2-1,TRBV10-3,TGTGCCATCAGTGAGACGGGACTAGCGGACCACTCCTACAATGAGCAGTTCTTC,CAISETGLADHSYNEQFF
-,-,TRBJ1-2,TRBV4-3,TGCGCCAGCAGCCCGTCAGTTCTTGGGAGGGATGGCTACACCTTC,CASSPSVLGRDGYTF
TRBD1,few,TRBJ1-5,TRBV10-1,TGCGCCAGCAGTGGGCAGGGGGCGAGGCAGCCCCAGCATTTT,CASSGQGARQPQHF
-,-,TRBJ1-1,TRBV30,TGTGCCTGGAATCCGGGGAACACTGAAGCTTTCTTT,CAWNPGNTEAFF
-,once,TRBJ1-2,TRBV5-1,TGCGCCAGCAGCTTGTCAGAGACTACTTATGGCTACACCTTC,CASSLSETTYGYTF
-,once,TRBJ2-2,TRBV10-3,TGTGCCATCAGTGAGCGACAGCGAGGGGAGCTGTTTTTT,CAISERQRGELFF
-,once,TRBJ2-1,TRBV9,TGTGCCAGCAGCGTAGCTATCCATGAGCAGTTCTTC,CASSVAIHEQFF
-,-,TRBJ2-5,TRBV7-9,TGTGCCAGCAGCTTAAGAGGACAGAAAGAGACCCAGTACTTC,CASSLRGQKETQYF
TRBD1,-,TRBJ1-1,TRBV3-1/TRBV3-2,TGTGCCAGCAGCCAAACCAGGGGGAAGGGTGAAGCTTTCTTT,CASSQTRGKGEAFF
-,-,TRBJ2-3,TRBV19,TGTGCCAGTAGTGTGACGCCGGGAAGGAGCACAGATACGCAGTATTTT,CASSVTPGRSTDTQYF
TRBD2,-,TRBJ2-2,TRBV3-1/TRBV3-2,TGTGCCAGCAGCCAATTCCTAGCGGGGGGGAAAACCGCGAACACCGGGGAGCTGTTTTTT,CASSQFLAGGKTANTGELFF
-,-,TRBJ2-5,TRBV7-9,TGTGCCAGCAGCTTTACAAAAGAGACCCAGTACTTC,CASSFTKETQYF
-,-,TRBJ2-2,TRBV15,TGTGCCACCAGCAAAAAGCGGCAAAACACCGGGGAGCTGTTTTTT,CATSKKRQNTGELFF